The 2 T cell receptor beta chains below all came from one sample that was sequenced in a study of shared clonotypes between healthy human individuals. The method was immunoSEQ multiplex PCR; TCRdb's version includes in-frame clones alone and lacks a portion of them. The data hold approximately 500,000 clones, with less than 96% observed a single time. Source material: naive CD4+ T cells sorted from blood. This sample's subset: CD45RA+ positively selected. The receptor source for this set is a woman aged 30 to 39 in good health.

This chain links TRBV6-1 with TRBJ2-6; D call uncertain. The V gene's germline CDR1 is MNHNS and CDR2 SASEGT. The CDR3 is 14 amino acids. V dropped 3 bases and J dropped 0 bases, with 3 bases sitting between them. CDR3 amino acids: CASSEGSGANVLTF. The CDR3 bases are TGTGCCAGCAGTGAGGGCTCTGGGGCCAACGTCCTGACTTTC.

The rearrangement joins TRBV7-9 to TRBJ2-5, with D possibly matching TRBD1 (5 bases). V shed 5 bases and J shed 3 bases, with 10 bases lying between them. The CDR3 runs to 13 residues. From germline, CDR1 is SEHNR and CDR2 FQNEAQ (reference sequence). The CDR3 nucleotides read TGTGCCAGCAGCGCCGAAGGGGAAGAGACCCAGTACTTC. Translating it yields CASSAEGEETQYF. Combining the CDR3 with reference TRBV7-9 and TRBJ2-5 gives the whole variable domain DTGVSQNPRHKITKRGQNVTFRCDPISEHNRLYWYRQTLGQGPEFLTYFQNEAQLEKSRLLSDRFSAERPKGSFSTLEIQRTEQGDSAMYLCASSAEGEETQYFGPGTRLLVL.